The 30 T cell receptor beta chains below were found in one sample sequenced in a study of T cells in Graves' hyperthyroidism and ophthalmopathy. RNA transcripts gave rise to amplified TCR beta CDR3 regions. Using the HTBI primer set, a first-round RT-PCR was run on the TCR CDR3. TCRdb called the multiplex PCR reads again in MiXCR, with one record for every CDR3 protein. Of approximately 600,000 distinct CDR3 sequences detected, roughly 14% appear once; the ten largest clones hold 5% to 7%. Input material: blood. These TCRs come from a woman between 25 and 40 years old with Graves' hyperthyroidism that later progressed to Graves' ophthalmopathy.

This clonotype was observed a handful of times. This chain uses TRBV7-8 with TRBJ1-1, with TRBD1 matching over 10 bases. This CDR3 comprises 22 residues. V lost 5 bases, J lost 5 bases, and 29 bases stayed unmatched. Looked up from germline, CDR1 is SGHVS and CDR2 is FQNEAQ. This CDR3 reads CASSPSGWGPPGQGTGWTEAFF. The CDR3 DNA follows: TGTGCCAGCAGCCCGTCCGGTTGGGGGCCACCGGGACAGGGGACTGGATGGACTGAAGCTTTCTTT.

This chain links TRBV5-6 with TRBJ2-2, with a weak D call TRBD1 (5 bases). Trimming stripped 0 bases from V and 3 bases from J, with 12 bases between. CDR1 SGHDT and CDR2 YYEEEE come from the germline V gene. The CDR3 is made up of 16 amino acids. CDR3 DNA: TGTGCCAGCAGCTTGGTAAGGCAGGGCTACACCGGGGAGCTGTTTTTT. Protein product: CASSLVRQGYTGELFF.

V usage is TRBV7-9 and J usage is TRBJ1-2; a weak D match, TRBD1 (6 bases). From germline, CDR1 is SEHNR and CDR2 FQNEAQ (reference sequence). Trimming removed 7 bases at V and 4 bases at J, with 13 bases between. The CDR3 covers 13 residues. The CDR3 sequence is CASMGGQGYGYTF. In nucleotides, the CDR3 is TGTGCCAGCATGGGGGGGCAGGGCTATGGCTACACCTTC.

Of note for this clonotype: A junction end diverges from the germline sequence, so it may reflect a read error. The chain couples TRBV27 to TRBJ1-2; D unresolved. The CDR3 consists of 16 residues. Germline-derived CDR1 and CDR2 are MNHEY and SMNVEV (reference sequence). The CDR3 DNA is TGTGCCAGCGGTTTATCCCGACTCGTGGATGGGAGCGGCTACACCTTC. Its translation is CASGLSRLVDGSGYTF.

This chain connects TRBV6-5 to TRBJ2-4; 9 bases line up with TRBD1. The ends lost 4 bases at V and 5 bases at J; junction bases unmatched: 3. In germline, CDR1 is MNHEY, CDR2 SVGAGI. The CDR3 totals 14 residues. CDR3 coding DNA: TGTGCCAGCAGTTTCCGGGACAGGGAAAACATTCAGTACTTC. The encoded protein is CASSFRDRENIQYF.

At least ten counts were recorded for this clonotype. The chain uses TRBV24-1 and TRBJ1-2; 10 bases are shared with TRBD1. CDR3 length: 15 residues. Unmatched junction bases numbered 4, after V lost 3 bases and J lost 4 bases. Germline CDR1 KGHDR, CDR2 SFDVKD. CDR3 in DNA: TGTGCCACCAGTGATCTGACAGGGGGCGTCTATGGCTACACCTTC. Translation: CATSDLTGGVYGYTF.

Only a few counts were recorded for this clonotype. The chain links TRBV7-2 to TRBJ1-1; perhaps TRBD1 as D (5 bases). CDR3 length: 14 amino acids. From germline, CDR1 is SGHTA and CDR2 FQGNSA. Trimming pared 3 bases from V and 1 base from J, leaving 9 bases between. For the CDR3, the DNA is TGTGCCAGCAGCTTGGGACGGGCGAACACTGAAGCTTTCTTT. Residues: CASSLGRANTEAFF.

The chain joins TRBV29-1 to TRBJ2-1; D assignment may be TRBD1 or TRBD2 (6 bases each). CDR3 length: 14 residues. Germline V lookup: CDR1 SQVTM, CDR2 ANQGSEA. V was clipped by 7 bases and J by 9 bases, with 22 bases between them. The CDR3 DNA reads as TGCAGCGCCCAGGGGATGGGAGGACACGGTGAGCAGTTCTTC. Amino acids: CSAQGMGGHGEQFF.

Many counts were recorded for this clonotype. V usage is TRBV7-9 and J usage is TRBJ1-2; D gene ambiguous. Germline V lookup: CDR1 SEHNR, CDR2 FQNEAQ (reference sequence). The germline V and J ends were trimmed by 1 base and 3 bases, with 6 bases remaining between them. This CDR3 has 13 amino acids. CDR3 protein: CASSLGEDYGYTF. The CDR3 DNA sequence: TGTGCCAGCAGCTTAGGTGAAGACTATGGCTACACCTTC.

This clonotype was seen a few times. The V call is TRBV5-1, the J call TRBJ2-2; 7 nucleotides line up with TRBD1. The germline V gene has CDR1 SGHRS and CDR2 YFSETQ. J was trimmed by 1 base and V by 4 bases; bases with no gene match: 4. CDR3 length: 15 residues. The CDR3 sequence is CASSLRDRNTGELFF. The CDR3 region has the DNA TGCGCCAGCAGCCTCCGGGACAGGAACACCGGGGAGCTGTTTTTT.

The rearrangement links TRBV10-3 to TRBJ2-7; 12 bases line up with TRBD2. CDR1 and CDR2 (germline): ENHRY, SYGVKD. The CDR3 is 16 amino acids. V lost 3 bases to trimming and J lost 3 bases; unmatched junction nucleotides: 6. The CDR3 here is CAISDGSSGRVYEQYF. In nucleotides, the CDR3 is TGTGCCATCAGTGACGGTTCTAGCGGGAGGGTCTACGAGCAGTACTTC.

In this sample, this clonotype turned up many times. The CDR3 loop is CATSEPGLPSGEQFF. In DNA, the CDR3 is TGTGCCACCAGTGAGCCGGGACTCCCTTCAGGTGAGCAGTTCTTC. The V and J genes are TRBV24-1 and TRBJ2-1; D is possibly TRBD2 (6 bases). The CDR3 is 15 amino acids. Trimming stripped 4 bases from V and 9 bases from J, with 18 bases between. The germline V gene encodes CDR1 KGHDR and CDR2 SFDVKD.

This clonotype was seen at least ten times. The J gene is TRBJ2-3, the V gene TRBV11-2, with 7 nucleotides matching TRBD2. The V gene's germline CDR1 is SGHAT and CDR2 FQNNGV. This CDR3 comprises 17 residues. After removal of 3 bases from V and 5 bases from J, the junction contained 14 bases not matched to a gene. CDR3 bases: TGTGCCAGCAGCTTTGTAGGAGGGAGGGCCGTCAGAGATACGCAGTATTTT. It specifies CASSFVGGRAVRDTQYF.

This clonotype occurred a few times. This chain connects TRBV2 to TRBJ1-4; D may be TRBD1 (6 bases). V was trimmed by 3 bases and J by 0 bases, leaving 8 bases between them. Germline lookup yields CDR1 SNHLY and CDR2 FYNNEI. This CDR3 is built from 15 residues. The CDR3 sequence is CASSETGPTNEKLFF. The CDR3 DNA reads as TGTGCCAGCAGTGAGACAGGCCCAACTAATGAAAAACTGTTTTTT.

This clonotype was seen repeatedly, ten times or more. This rearrangement joins TRBV27 to TRBJ2-1, with 7 bases fitting TRBD2. Germline V gives CDR1 MNHEY, CDR2 SMNVEV (reference sequence). Trimming removed 1 base from V and 9 bases from J; junction bases left unmatched: 9. The CDR3 is 15 amino acids. As DNA, the CDR3 is TGTGCCAGCAGTTTATTTGGCGGGAGAACGTCTGAGCAGTTCTTC. This codes for CASSLFGGRTSEQFF.

This clonotype was counted ten times or more. The chain carries TRBV6-2 or TRBV6-3 and TRBJ2-3; 7 bases fit TRBD1. The CDR3 has 14 amino acids. The germline V gene encodes CDR1 MNHEY and CDR2 SVGEGT. V trimming: 8 bases; J trimming: 6 bases; junction bases outside the gene matches: 11. The CDR3 nucleotides are TGTGCCAGCTGGTGGGGACAGCCTTTGGATACGCAGTATTTT. It encodes CASWWGQPLDTQYF.

This clonotype was counted at least ten times. The chain is built from TRBV24-1 and TRBJ2-3; possible D gene TRBD1, 6 bases. Germline values: CDR1 KGHDR, CDR2 SFDVKD. The CDR3 runs 13 residues. The V end was cut by 7 bases, the J end by 4 bases, with 11 bases between. Here the CDR3 reads CATRRGTADTQYF. CDR3 nucleotide sequence: TGTGCCACCAGAAGGGGGACCGCAGATACGCAGTATTTT.

This clonotype was counted at least ten times. The chain recombines TRBV2 with TRBJ1-1, with D unresolved. The CDR3 loop spans 13 amino acids. The germline V gene encodes CDR1 SNHLY and CDR2 FYNNEI. V lost 7 bases, J lost 1 base, and 10 bases lay in between. CDR3 sequence reads: CASTIQTNTEAFF. The CDR3 region has the DNA TGTGCCAGCACTATTCAGACGAACACTGAAGCTTTCTTT. Together with reference TRBV2 and TRBJ1-1, the CDR3 gives the full variable domain: EPEVTQTPSHQVTQMGQEVILRCVPISNHLYFYWYRQILGQKVEFLVSFYNNEISEKSEIFDDQFSVERPDGSNFTLKIRSTKLEDSAMYFCASTIQTNTEAFFGQGTRLTVV.

This clonotype came up a few times. This chain uses TRBV7-2 with TRBJ1-5, with a weak D call TRBD1 (6 bases). The CDR3 runs to 15 residues. V was shortened by 6 bases and J by 4 bases, with 16 bases between the two germline ends. Germline assignment: CDR1 SGHTA and CDR2 FQGNSA. The CDR3 nucleotides are TGTGCCAGCAGTCTCACGGGGGGCTGGAATCAGCCCCAGCATTTT. Residues: CASSLTGGWNQPQHF. Using reference TRBV7-2 and TRBJ1-5 for the parts outside the CDR3, the full variable domain is GAGVSQSPSNKVTEKGKDVELRCDPISGHTALYWYRQSLGQGLEFLIYFQGNSAPDKSGLPSDRFSAERTGGSVSTLTIQRTQQEDSAVYLCASSLTGGWNQPQHFGDGTRLSIL.

Details on this clonotype: Relative to the germline gene, one junction end is altered; a read error may explain this. The genes are TRBV5-5 and TRBJ2-7; D gene ambiguous. The CDR3 is 15 amino acids. The germline gives CDR1 SGHKS, CDR2 YYEKEE (reference sequence). The CDR3 is CVSSLSLDGFYEQYF. The CDR3, as DNA: TGTGTCAGCAGCTTGTCCCTCGACGGGTTTTACGAGCAGTACTTC.

The chain's CDR3 is CASSRRTGGPGYGYTF. The CDR3 DNA is TGTGCCAGCAGTCGACGAACAGGGGGCCCGGGCTATGGCTACACCTTC. The rearrangement uses TRBV6-1 and TRBJ1-2; 9 nucleotides match TRBD1. The CDR3 has 16 amino acids. Germline CDR1 reads MNHNS; CDR2 reads SASEGT. The J segment lost 4 bases and the V segment lost 5 bases, leaving 11 bases of the junction unmatched.

The chain links TRBV28 to TRBJ2-2, with TRBD2 identical over 9 bases. The CDR3 length is 14 residues. Trimming removed 5 bases from V and 6 bases from J; junction bases left unmatched: 4. Germline CDR1 and CDR2: MDHEN and SYDVKM. The CDR3 region is CASSRSGRSGELFF. CDR3 nucleotide sequence: TGTGCCAGCAGTCGAAGCGGGAGGTCCGGGGAGCTGTTTTTT.

This clonotype was seen repeatedly, ten times or more. The CDR3 is CASKEVVGNTEAFF. CDR3 coding DNA: TGTGCCAGCAAAGAGGTGGTGGGGAACACTGAAGCTTTCTTT. The V call is TRBV27, the J call TRBJ1-1; no reliable D call. V was cut by 7 bases and J by 1 base, with 13 bases left in between. Germline V gene lookup returns CDR1 MNHEY and CDR2 SMNVEV (reference sequence). This CDR3 spans 14 amino acids.

This clonotype showed up many times. This rearrangement joins TRBV19 to TRBJ1-1; TRBD1 might be the D (6 bases). This CDR3 contains 14 residues. V lost 7 bases and J lost 3, with 15 bases in between. The germline V gene has CDR1 LNHDA and CDR2 SQIVND (reference sequence). The DNA for the CDR3 is TGTGCCAGTATTGGGACACTACTAGACACTGAAGCTTTCTTT. As protein: CASIGTLLDTEAFF.

This clonotype was counted at least ten times. The V gene is TRBV30, the J gene TRBJ1-1, with 7 nucleotides matching TRBD1. CDR1 is GTSNPN, CDR2 SVGIG, per germline (reference sequence). CDR3 length equals 15 residues. Trimming removed 2 bases from V and 4 bases from J; junction bases left unmatched: 10. Here the CDR3 DNA reads TGTGCCTGGAGTAACTACAGGGGAAGATCCACTGAAGCTTTCTTT. Protein product: CAWSNYRGRSTEAFF.

This clonotype was observed a few times. One base away lies a much larger clone, so this may be a sequencing read error. This sequence joins TRBV9 and TRBJ1-1, with 7 positions matching TRBD1. The CDR3 runs to 13 residues. The germline gives CDR1 SGDLS, CDR2 YYNGEE. The J segment lost 4 bases and the V segment lost 4 bases, leaving 4 bases of the junction unmatched. DNA for the CDR3: TGTGCCAGCAGCCGGGCAGGGGGCACTGAAGCTTTCTTT. Translated: CASSRAGGTEAFF.

The CDR3 DNA reads TGCAGTGCTAGAGATTGGTCGGAGATCAAAAACATTCAGTACTTC. Encoded protein: CSARDWSEIKNIQYF. The chain couples TRBV20-1 to TRBJ2-4; D call uncertain. Trimming left V 0 bases short and J 3 bases short, with 12 bases between. The CDR3 has 15 residues. Germline loops: CDR1 DFQATT, CDR2 SNEGSKA (reference sequence).

The V gene is TRBV7-9, the J gene TRBJ1-4, with 7 bases fitting TRBD1. CDR1 is SEHNR and CDR2 is FQNEAQ in the germline V gene (reference sequence). The CDR3 loop spans 14 amino acids. The J segment lost 8 bases and the V segment lost 4 bases, leaving 7 bases of the junction unmatched. CDR3 sequence: CASSSPGGSEKLFF. CDR3 nucleotide sequence: TGTGCCAGCAGCTCCCCAGGGGGTTCAGAAAAACTGTTTTTT.

The chain recombines TRBV19 with TRBJ2-3, with 14 nucleotides matching TRBD2. Germline assignment: CDR1 LNHDA and CDR2 SQIVND (reference sequence). Trimming took 4 bases from V and 3 from J; bases not matched to a gene: 12. This CDR3 is built from 19 residues. CDR3 in DNA: TGTGCCAGTAGTACCGCCGGGACTAGCGGGAGCGTAGGAACAGATACGCAGTATTTT. Amino acid sequence: CASSTAGTSGSVGTDTQYF.

A note on this clonotype: With a much larger clone just one base away, this may be a read error. V and J are TRBV10-3 and TRBJ2-7, with 13 bases fitting TRBD2. The germline gives CDR1 ENHRY, CDR2 SYGVKD. This CDR3 is 18 amino acids long. The CDR3 nucleotides read TGTGCCGTCAGTGAGGCGGGACTAGCGGGAAATTTACGCGGCGAGCAGTACTTC. This translates into CAVSEAGLAGNLRGEQYF.